Shown below are 15 T cell receptor beta chains from a single sample sequenced in a study of CD8 T cells in ankylosing spondylitis. TCRdb independently ran MiXCR on the 5' RACE reads; one entry per CDR3 protein. The data hold approximately 140,000 distinct CDR3 sequences, with 8% to 9% observed a single time. Sequencing used synovial fluid, either unsorted or a sorted T cell fraction (not recorded which). These receptors were collected from a male donor with ankylosing spondylitis.

V is TRBV2 and J is TRBJ2-1; weak D call: TRBD2 (5 bases). CDR1 SNHLY and CDR2 FYNNEI come from the germline V gene. The CDR3 is made up of 15 amino acids. V shed 2 bases and J shed 2 bases, with 10 bases lying between them. The CDR3 here is CASSETLATYNEQFF. In DNA, the CDR3 is TGTGCCAGCAGTGAAACGCTAGCCACCTACAATGAGCAGTTCTTC.

This clonotype was seen only a few times. This chain links TRBV6-2 or TRBV6-3 with TRBJ2-6; D not certain. The CDR3 has 15 amino acids. The V and J ends lost 7 bases and 0 bases respectively, with 10 bases between them. Germline CDR1 is MNHEY and CDR2 is SVGEGT. The CDR3 region is CASTRRVSGANVLTF. DNA of the CDR3: TGTGCCAGCACCCGACGGGTCTCTGGGGCCAACGTCCTGACTTTC.

Many counts were recorded for this clonotype. This chain links TRBV20-1 with TRBJ2-3; TRBD2 might be the D (5 bases). From germline, CDR1 is DFQATT and CDR2 SNEGSKA (reference sequence). This CDR3 comprises 15 residues. V lost 3 bases and J lost 2, with 15 bases in between. The CDR3 DNA is TGCAGTGCTAGGGACTTTCGGAGAATCACAGATACGCAGTATTTT. Its translation is CSARDFRRITDTQYF.

This clonotype was seen many times. The chain recombines TRBV6-2 or TRBV6-3 with TRBJ1-1; D is perhaps TRBD1 (5 bases). CDR3 length: 13 amino acids. The V gene lost 5 bases and the J gene lost 7 bases, with 14 bases spanning the gap. The germline V gene encodes CDR1 MNHEY and CDR2 SVGEGT. DNA of the CDR3: TGTGCCAGCAGTCGATATTGGGGGATTGAAGCTTTCTTT. Amino acid sequence: CASSRYWGIEAFF.

There are a few counts of this clonotype. The chain couples TRBV3-1 to TRBJ2-1; 10 bases map to TRBD2. CDR1 is LGHDT and CDR2 is YNNKEL in the germline V gene (reference sequence). V dropped 5 bases and J dropped 5; count of bases not matched to a gene: 6. The CDR3 is made up of 15 amino acids. The CDR3 is CASSFTSGEDNEQFF. As DNA, the CDR3 is TGTGCCAGCAGCTTCACTAGCGGGGAAGACAATGAGCAGTTCTTC.

There are a few counts of this clonotype. The chain employs TRBV2 and TRBJ2-7, with 7 nucleotides matching TRBD1. The V gene end was trimmed by 9 bases and the J gene end by 0 bases; junction bases not matched to a gene: 5. The CDR3 has 13 residues. The germline gives CDR1 SNHLY, CDR2 FYNNEI. The CDR3 DNA follows: TGTGCCAGTACAGGGGCGCTCTCCTACGAGCAGTACTTC. It yields the protein CASTGALSYEQYF.

In this sample, this clonotype turned up a few times. The chain couples TRBV5-4 to TRBJ2-3, with TRBD1 identical over 9 bases. This CDR3 contains 17 residues. The V segment lost 4 bases and the J segment 2 bases; nucleotides outside the gene matches: 11. Per germline, CDR1 SGHNT and CDR2 YYREEE (reference sequence). The CDR3 DNA is TGTGCCAGCAGCCCAACTCCGGGACAGGGACCCACAGATACGCAGTATTTT. Its protein product is CASSPTPGQGPTDTQYF.

In this sample, this clonotype turned up many times. V gene TRBV5-1 combines with J gene TRBJ1-1; D is unresolved. Germline-derived CDR1 and CDR2 are SGHRS and YFSETQ. There are 16 residues in the CDR3. V was trimmed by 4 bases and J by 0 bases, leaving 16 bases between them. In DNA, the CDR3 is TGCGCCAGCAGCCCGCTAGGTTTCAGTATGAACACTGAAGCTTTCTTT. Amino acid sequence: CASSPLGFSMNTEAFF.

This clonotype was recorded many times. V usage is TRBV20-1 and J usage is TRBJ2-7; no firm D call. V dropped 3 bases and J dropped 5 bases, with 14 bases sitting between them. This CDR3 is built from 13 residues. Germline V CDR1 and CDR2: DFQATT, SNEGSKA (reference sequence). The CDR3 DNA reads TGCAGTGCTAGCCCGGGTCGGACCCACGAGCAGTACTTC. Translated, it gives CSASPGRTHEQYF.

This clonotype has only a few counts. J is TRBJ2-3 and V is TRBV6-1; 11 bases align to TRBD2. This CDR3 is 16 amino acids long. Germline CDR1 MNHNS, CDR2 SASEGT. V shed 7 bases and J 4 bases; nucleotides not matched to a gene: 10. CDR3 region: CASTNPLAGGSDTQYF. In nucleotides, the CDR3 is TGTGCCAGCACCAACCCCCTAGCGGGAGGATCAGATACGCAGTATTTT.

This clonotype was seen only a few times. The chain employs TRBV7-2 and TRBJ2-7, with D unclear. Between the trimmed V and J ends, which lost 5 bases and 8 bases, there was a span of 19 bases. Germline lookup yields CDR1 SGHTA and CDR2 FQGNSA. CDR3 length: 14 amino acids. The CDR3 loop reads CASSLQRGVMQQYF. CDR3 sequence (DNA): TGTGCCAGCAGCCTCCAGAGAGGCGTTATGCAGCAGTACTTC.

This clonotype was seen repeatedly, ten times or more. The chain joins TRBV4-3 to TRBJ1-6, with a possible D match to TRBD1 (5 bases). CDR3 length equals 16 residues. The germline V gene has CDR1 LGHNA and CDR2 YSLEER. V shed 2 bases and J shed 9 bases, with 17 bases lying between them. The CDR3 DNA sequence: TGCGCCAGCAGCCAACGCGGACCTTTGGGGGGTTCACCCCTCCACTTT. It codes for CASSQRGPLGGSPLHF.

The table lists this clonotype with many counts. The J gene is TRBJ2-3, the V gene TRBV11-1, with 8 bases matching TRBD1. J lost 4 bases, V lost 7 bases, and 10 bases had no gene match. This CDR3 contains 15 residues. In germline, CDR1 is SGHAT, CDR2 FQDESV (reference sequence). The CDR3 region is CASTTLQGGSDTQYF. The CDR3 DNA sequence: TGTGCCAGCACCACATTACAGGGGGGCTCAGATACGCAGTATTTT.

There are many counts of this clonotype. The chain has TRBV5-1 and TRBJ2-5; TRBD1 aligns across 7 bases. After removal of 1 base from V and 3 bases from J, the junction contained 0 bases not matched to a gene. This CDR3 region has 13 residues. CDR1 is SGHRS, CDR2 YFSETQ, per germline. The CDR3 sequence: CASSLTGEETQYF. The CDR3, as DNA: TGCGCCAGCAGCTTGACAGGGGAAGAGACCCAGTACTTC.

This rearrangement joins TRBV3-1 to TRBJ2-2; D is tentatively TRBD1 or TRBD2 (5 bases each). CDR1 and CDR2 (germline): LGHDT, YNNKEL (reference sequence). The CDR3 runs to 14 residues. V was cut by 8 bases and J by 6 bases, with 16 bases left in between. The chain's CDR3 is CASLPRDGAGELFF. In DNA form, the CDR3 reads TGTGCCAGCCTTCCCAGGGACGGAGCCGGGGAGCTGTTTTTT.